This T cell receptor beta chain comes out of a study of blood T cells in healthy people across ages. A J-beta primer mix and a sample-barcoded 5' primer were used in a second PCR of about 7 to 12 cycles. TCRdb re-called the 5' RACE reads through MiXCR, storing one row per CDR3 protein. The repertoire consists of 800,000 or so distinct CDR3 sequences, with around half occurring once and the leading ten covering 15% to 20%. Study-wide results and limits: Nothing was known about donor CMV status, and this possibly confounded expanded clonotype changes.

As concerns this clonotype: The antigen remains undetermined.

Germline V gene data show CDR1 as MGHDK and CDR2 as SYGVNS. Losses at the gene ends were 8 bases for V and 1 base for J; bases not matched to a gene: 4. The CDR3 runs to 13 residues. The chain links TRBV25-1 to TRBJ1-2, with 7 bases aligning to TRBD1. This clonotype was obtained from a man aged 80 or over in good health. The sample was blood. CDR3 coding DNA: TGTGCCAGCCGGGGACAGATTAACTATGGCTACACCTTC. Protein product: CASRGQINYGYTF.